A selection of T cell receptor beta chains follows, all from one sample in a study of cytomegalovirus exposure and HLA in healthy donors. The data were produced by immunoSEQ multiplex PCR, yet TCRdb's version contains in-frame clones alone and is incomplete. The table has approximately 98,000 clones, about 85% seen once. The sequenced material came from PBMCs. These receptors were taken from a woman aged 18-29 years in good health and CMV-seronegative. The CDR3 runs from the conserved cysteine through the conserved F or W. A D gene is named only where the DNA matches it firmly. Clone size is given for some rows only: seen once, a few or many times, or a class if the clone is expanded.

J gene,D gene,V gene,clone size,CDR3 protein,CDR3 DNA
TRBJ1-2,.,TRBV2,.,CASTGGVGASNYGYTF,TGTGCCAGCACGGGGGGGGTAGGGGCCTCTAACTATGGCTACACCTTC
TRBJ1-5,TRBD1,TRBV7-6,.,CASSFGTGDQPQHF,TGTGCCAGCAGCTTTGGGACAGGGGATCAGCCCCAGCATTTT
TRBJ1-5,.,TRBV10-3,few,CAISESEEGQPQHF,TGTGCCATCAGTGAGTCGGAAGAGGGTCAGCCCCAGCATTTT
TRBJ1-2,TRBD1,TRBV13,.,CASSLLGQVVNYGYTF,TGTGCCAGCAGCTTATTAGGACAGGTCGTTAACTATGGCTACACCTTC
TRBJ2-5,TRBD2,TRBV5-5,.,CASSLSGVETQYF,TGTGCCAGCAGCTTAAGCGGGGTAGAGACCCAGTACTTC
TRBJ1-1,.,TRBV7-3,.,CASSSLSGGTEAFF,TGTGCCAGCAGCTCTTTGAGCGGGGGCACTGAAGCTTTCTTT
TRBJ1-5,.,TRBV5-1,.,CASSPGSERQPQHF,TGCGCCAGCAGCCCGGGGAGCGAGCGTCAGCCCCAGCATTTT
TRBJ1-2,TRBD1,TRBV7-8,.,CASSPLKVGQVGRGYTF,TGTGCCAGCAGCCCGTTGAAAGTAGGACAGGTTGGACGAGGCTACACCTTC
TRBJ2-7,.,TRBV7-2,.,CASSLAQERYEQYF,TGTGCCAGCAGCTTAGCGCAGGAACGGTACGAGCAGTACTTC
TRBJ1-1,.,TRBV7-9,.,CASSDYGVGTEAFF,TGTGCCAGCAGTGATTACGGGGTGGGCACTGAAGCTTTCTTT
TRBJ2-1,TRBD2,TRBV4-1,.,CASRRTSGGRNEQFF,TGCGCCAGCAGACGGACTAGCGGGGGGCGTAATGAGCAGTTCTTC
TRBJ2-1,.,TRBV19,.,CASTEYRANNEQFF,TGTGCCAGTACGGAGTACAGGGCTAACAATGAGCAGTTCTTC
TRBJ2-1,TRBD2,TRBV7-3,.,CASSGTSGGNEQFF,TGTGCCAGCAGCGGGACTAGCGGGGGGAATGAGCAGTTCTTC
TRBJ1-4,.,TRBV4-1,.,CASRPRGGEKLFF,TGCGCCAGTCGACCCAGGGGTGGGGAAAAACTGTTTTTT
TRBJ2-1,TRBD2,TRBV5-6,.,CASSPSGGAYNEQFF,TGTGCCAGCAGCCCTAGCGGGGGGGCCTACAATGAGCAGTTCTTC
TRBJ2-7,TRBD1,TRBV6-6,.,CASRETGAPQYF,TGTGCCAGCAGGGAGACAGGGGCCCCGCAGTACTTC
TRBJ1-6,.,TRBV10-3,.,CAITPGPAGSPLHF,TGTGCCATCACCCCGGGCCCTGCGGGCTCACCCCTCCACTTT
TRBJ2-1,TRBD1,TRBV5-1,.,CASSSWDSSYNEQFF,TGCGCCAGCAGCTCTTGGGACAGCTCCTACAATGAGCAGTTCTTC
TRBJ1-1,.,TRBV18,.,CASSPREGSEAFF,TGTGCCAGCTCACCACGGGAGGGCTCTGAAGCTTTCTTT
TRBJ2-2,TRBD1,TRBV6-5,.,CASSHRTGYTGELFF,TGTGCCAGCAGTCACCGGACAGGGTACACCGGGGAGCTGTTTTTT
TRBJ2-1,.,TRBV29-1,.,CSVDSGYINNEQFF,TGCAGCGTTGATTCAGGCTACATAAACAATGAGCAGTTCTTC
TRBJ1-1,TRBD1,TRBV29-1,.,CSVKTGGTEAFF,TGCAGCGTTAAGACAGGGGGCACTGAAGCTTTCTTT
TRBJ1-6,.,TRBV7-9,.,CASSLDAYNSPLHF,TGTGCCAGCAGCTTAGACGCGTATAATTCACCCCTCCACTTT
TRBJ2-2,.,TRBV6-6,.,CASSRAGAGELFF,TGTGCCAGCAGCCGCGCCGGGGCCGGGGAGCTGTTTTTT
TRBJ1-1,.,TRBV15,.,CATSRGYPAGREAFF,TGTGCCACCAGCAGAGGATATCCTGCAGGCCGAGAAGCTTTCTTT
TRBJ2-5,.,TRBV5-4,.,CASSRRRGAETQYF,TGTGCCAGCAGCCGACGGCGTGGGGCAGAGACCCAGTACTTC
TRBJ1-2,.,TRBV7-9,.,CASSRDYGYTF,TGTGCCAGCAGCCGGGACTATGGCTACACCTTC
TRBJ1-3,.,TRBV15,.,CATSRPIIGHPENTIYF,TGTGCCACCAGCAGGCCTATAATTGGACATCCCGAAAACACCATATATTTT
TRBJ2-2,TRBD2,TRBV27,.,CASRFAGLAAGELFF,TGTGCCAGCAGATTTGCCGGACTAGCGGCCGGGGAGCTGTTTTTT
TRBJ1-6,.,TRBV19,few,CASSTPYRDSPLHF,TGTGCCAGTAGTACCCCCTACAGGGACTCACCCCTCCACTTT
TRBJ2-7,TRBD1,TRBV27,.,CASSPEGQAYSYEQYF,TGTGCCAGCAGTCCCGAGGGACAGGCCTACTCCTACGAGCAGTACTTC
TRBJ1-2,.,TRBV30,.,CAWRPLRGSANYGYTF,TGTGCCTGGAGACCCCTTAGAGGGAGCGCTAACTATGGCTACACCTTC
TRBJ1-5,.,TRBV10-3,few,CAIEVEPQHF,TGTGCCATCGAAGTAGAGCCCCAGCATTTT
TRBJ2-7,.,TRBV7-9,.,CASSFRDTAVYEQYF,TGTGCCAGCAGCTTCCGGGACACCGCCGTTTACGAGCAGTACTTC
TRBJ2-7,.,TRBV6-1,.,CASSEGTAYEQYF,TGTGCCAGCAGTGAAGGGACAGCTTACGAGCAGTACTTC
TRBJ1-2,.,TRBV9,.,CASSGTEEPGYGYTF,TGTGCCAGCAGCGGGACAGAAGAACCGGGCTATGGCTACACCTTC
TRBJ1-6,.,TRBV6-5,few,CASRPELDSPLHF,TGTGCCAGCAGACCTGAGCTTGATTCACCCCTCCACTTT
TRBJ2-3,.,TRBV19,.,CASSIRADTQYF,TGTGCCAGTAGTATTCGGGCAGATACGCAGTATTTT
TRBJ2-7,.,TRBV18,.,CASSLGQALEQYF,TGTGCCAGCTCACTGGGACAAGCTCTCGAGCAGTACTTC
TRBJ2-1,TRBD2,TRBV10-3,.,CAISEKSSGGANEQFF,TGTGCCATCAGTGAGAAGTCGAGCGGGGGGGCCAATGAGCAGTTCTTC
TRBJ1-2,.,TRBV6-5,.,CASSYSPSEGQGYTF,TGTGCCAGCAGTTACTCCCCTTCCGAGGGTCAAGGCTACACCTTC
TRBJ2-3,.,TRBV5-1,.,CASSYSEDTQYF,TGCGCCAGCAGCTACTCTGAGGATACGCAGTATTTT
TRBJ2-7,TRBD2,TRBV2,few,CASSHGTTLYEQYF,TGTGCCAGCAGTCACGGGACTACCCTCTACGAGCAGTACTTC
TRBJ1-1,.,TRBV4-2,.,CASSQEGHTEAFF,TGTGCCAGCAGCCAAGAGGGGCACACTGAAGCTTTCTTT
TRBJ1-6,.,TRBV5-6,.,CASSLLTGSYNSPLHF,TGTGCCAGCAGCCTCCTGACAGGAAGCTATAATTCACCCCTCCACTTT
TRBJ1-6,TRBD1,TRBV27,few,CASSKSDRNSPLHF,TGTGCCAGCAGTAAATCGGACAGGAATTCACCCCTCCACTTT
TRBJ2-5,TRBD1,TRBV30,.,CAWSGQGLIETQYF,TGTGCCTGGAGTGGACAGGGGCTAATCGAGACCCAGTACTTC
TRBJ1-5,.,TRBV15,.,CATSTDSSNQPQHF,TGTGCCACCAGCACCGACTCTAGCAATCAGCCCCAGCATTTT
TRBJ2-7,TRBD1,TRBV19,.,CASRPGQGPYEQYF,TGTGCCAGTAGACCGGGACAGGGACCCTACGAGCAGTACTTC
TRBJ2-7,TRBD2,TRBV4-1,.,CASSQTGGGTDEQYF,TGCGCCAGCAGCCAGACCGGCGGGGGGACGGACGAGCAGTACTTC
TRBJ2-3,.,TRBV19,.,CASNLQGNTDTQYF,TGTGCCAGTAACCTCCAGGGGAACACAGATACGCAGTATTTT
TRBJ1-1,.,TRBV28,.,CATSSGGQGETEAFF,TGTGCCACTTCCTCGGGGGGGCAGGGCGAAACTGAAGCTTTCTTT
TRBJ2-7,TRBD1,TRBV5-1,.,CASSSTGGYEQYF,TGCGCCAGCAGCTCCACAGGGGGGTACGAGCAGTACTTC
TRBJ2-1,TRBD2,TRBV19,once,CASSAWGGNEQFF,TGTGCCAGCTCAGCCTGGGGGGGCAATGAGCAGTTCTTC
TRBJ1-2,.,TRBV27,medium-sized,CASSYGGKGYYGYTF,TGTGCCAGCAGTTATGGGGGCAAAGGATACTATGGCTACACCTTC
TRBJ2-2,.,TRBV13,.,CASSSGGGPNTGELFF,TGTGCCAGCAGCTCAGGGGGGGGGCCGAACACCGGGGAGCTGTTTTTT
TRBJ2-2,.,TRBV9,.,CASSVHGGWTGELFF,TGTGCCAGCAGCGTACATGGGGGCTGGACCGGGGAGCTGTTTTTT
TRBJ1-2,TRBD1,TRBV19,.,CASSTRDSTYGYTF,TGTGCCAGTAGTACCCGGGACAGTACCTATGGCTACACCTTC
TRBJ1-6,.,TRBV2,few,CASSDPLGQGSSYNSPLHF,TGTGCCAGCAGTGACCCCCTAGGTCAGGGGAGCTCCTATAATTCACCCCTCCACTTT